This T cell receptor (beta chain) was observed in a study of OX40 agonist ivuxolimab in advanced cancers. Broadly, across the study: Ivuxolimab was an agonistic, fully human IgG2 monoclonal antibody directed against OX40 (CD134), a costimulatory receptor. Intravenous ivuxolimab was administered to patients every 2 weeks at six dose levels: 0.01, 0.1, 0.3, 1.5, 3 and 10 mg/kg. Of the 52 patients in dose escalation, about 20 had hepatocellular carcinoma, some 15 had melanoma, 9 had renal cell carcinoma and 9 had head and neck cancer. In the dose-escalation cohort, nearly 85% of patients were male, and the mean age was approximately 60 years with a range of roughly 23 to 90. Prior anti-PD-1, anti-PD-L1 or anti-CTLA-4 therapy was permitted, and checkpoint inhibitors had been received by less than 45% of dose-escalation patients. Partial responses occurred in three dose-escalation patients: two with cutaneous melanoma and one with hepatocellular carcinoma. The purpose of peripheral TCRbeta sequencing was to test whether ivuxolimab changed TCR sequence diversity and led to clonal T-cell expansion. The paper covers the monotherapy dose-escalation part of the phase I ivuxolimab trial, which included N = 52 patients. Study-wide conclusions, independent of this receptor: In the 0.1-3.0 mg/kg groups, partial responders had among the lowest normalized peripheral clonal expansion, particularly in CD8+ T cells. Which antigens the clonally expanded peripheral T cells were specific for was not determined. At doses of 0.1 to 3.0 mg/kg, clonal expansion of both CD4+ and CD8+ blood T cells was observed from baseline to week 6. Low levels of normalized T-cell clonal expansion were also seen in some patients who did not respond. After ivuxolimab, CD8+ T cells had more expanded clones than CD4+ T cells on average.

To note about this clone: Its target antigen remains unknown. Base quality data are lacking; no much larger clone is found one base away.

The trial excluded patients who had a history of autoimmune disease or were on systemic immunosuppression. Peripheral blood for TCR sequencing was collected from all dose cohorts at baseline, on cycle 4 day 1, and on cycle 7 day 1. Samples came from an open-label, multicenter, first-in-human phase I dose-escalation trial of ivuxolimab. Adults with locally advanced or metastatic melanoma, renal cell, hepatocellular, or head and neck squamous cell carcinoma were enrolled in the trial. Before TCR sequencing, CD4+ and CD8+ T cells were separately sorted from peripheral blood. Genomic DNA was isolated from the sorted cells so that the TCRbeta CDR3 region could be sequenced. TCRbeta CDR3 regions were sequenced using the immunoSEQ Assay. This is the immuneACCESS table as TCRdb keeps it, with only in-frame sequences that have V and J called. A part of the clones is gone; compared with another copy, unresolved V genes explain less than half, and the rest is unexplained. The sample table holds around 39,000 clones, of which roughly four fifths were seen once. The ten largest clones add up to around 2% of the sample.

The source is an adult with an advanced solid tumor such as melanoma, head and neck, liver or kidney cancer. Sequences were derived from CD4+ or CD8+ T cells sorted from blood, sampled in a trial of the OX40 agonist ivuxolimab.

The DNA is as follows: TGTGCCAGCAGTACTAGCGGGGGGGTTGGCGAGCAGTACTTC. Its product reads: CASSTSGGVGEQYF. This chain joins TRBV6-1 to TRBJ2-7; TRBD2 aligns with 13 central bases. Looking up the germline V gene yields CDR1 MNHNS and CDR2 SASEGT. The CDR3 sequence holds 14 residues, the cysteine and phenylalanine included. Of the read, only the CDR3 DNA is kept; its 42 bases are in frame from base 1. V has 5 bases trimmed and J has 6 bases trimmed; junction bases matching no gene number 4.